This TCR beta chain was captured by sequencing in a study of shared clonotypes between healthy human individuals. The assay was immunoSEQ multiplex PCR, and TCRdb's table has in-frame clones only and misses some. This table has 550,000 to 700,000 clones, around three quarters appearing once. This CDR3 has 16 amino acids. CDR1 and CDR2 from the germline V gene are SGHVS and FQNEAQ. The ends lost 5 bases at V and 7 bases at J; junction bases unmatched: 16. Study outcomes and limitations: Estimated richness values were generally larger in naive subsets than in memory subsets. Only blood samples were collected, and tissue repertoires likely differ.

As to this clone: The antigen remains unidentified.

Sequencing was done on a sample of memory CD4+ T cells sorted from blood. Subset reported: CD45RA-negative fraction. This clonotype was obtained from a woman aged 25 to 39 in good health. The rearrangement links TRBV7-8 to TRBJ1-2; 7 bases match TRBD1. The CDR3: CASSPIETGTLGGYTF. CDR3 coding DNA: TGTGCCAGCAGCCCTATAGAGACAGGGACATTAGGTGGCTACACCTTC.